The sequence of this TCR beta chain was determined in a study of vaccination and CD4 T cells after COVID-19. In the study overall: Samples after vaccination came a median about 72 days past dose two, ranging 14 to 241. General study points: Reactive clone data from convalescent patients indicated a median of approximately 90% appearing only post-vaccination.

On this clonotype itself: Its antigen is not known.

The CDR3 runs 13 residues. The V end was cut by 4 bases, the J end by 2 bases, with 11 bases between. Per the germline V gene, CDR1 is SQVTM and CDR2 is ANQGSEA. The Oncomine TCR Beta short-read assay sequenced DNA from cultured CD4+ T cells. TCRdb processed the PCR reads anew with MiXCR; each CDR3 protein has one entry. The sample lists fewer than 10,000 distinct CDR3 sequences, more than 20% occurring once. Treatment specified: approximately 9-day PBMC culture with coronavirus spike peptide pools or control peptides (ViraFEST assay). ViraFEST used peptide pools to expand antigen-specific T cells before TCR sequencing.

Specimen: cultured CD4+ T cells from blood. The chain recombines TRBV29-1 with TRBJ2-5; D not resolved. The TCR sequence derives from a human donor with COVID-19. The CDR3 loop reads CSVGMTVQETQYF. The CDR3 coding sequence is TGCAGCGTTGGCATGACGGTACAAGAGACCCAGTACTTC.